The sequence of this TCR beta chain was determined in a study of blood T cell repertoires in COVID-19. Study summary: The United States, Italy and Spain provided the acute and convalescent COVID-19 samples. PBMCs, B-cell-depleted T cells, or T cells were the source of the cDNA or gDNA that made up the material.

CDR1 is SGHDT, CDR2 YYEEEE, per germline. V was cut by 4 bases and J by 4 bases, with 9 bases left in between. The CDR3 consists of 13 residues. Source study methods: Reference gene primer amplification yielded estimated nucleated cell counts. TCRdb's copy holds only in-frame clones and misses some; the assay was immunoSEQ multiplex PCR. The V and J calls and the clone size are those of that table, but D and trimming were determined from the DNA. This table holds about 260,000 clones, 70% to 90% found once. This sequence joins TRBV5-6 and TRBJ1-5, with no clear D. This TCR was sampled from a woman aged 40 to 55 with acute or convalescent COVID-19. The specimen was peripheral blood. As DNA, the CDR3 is TGTGCCAGCAGCACCGGACTTAATCAGCCCCAGCATTTT. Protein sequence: CASSTGLNQPQHF.